This T cell receptor beta chain was sequenced in a study of OX40 agonist ivuxolimab in advanced cancers. TCRdb keeps only in-frame clones here, not all; method: immunoSEQ multiplex PCR. Among fewer than 85,000 clones, about 92% were seen once, and the ten largest hold 8.5% to 10%. V gave up 5 bases and J gave up 11 bases, with 18 bases separating them. This CDR3 has 13 amino acids. CDR1 MNHEY and CDR2 SMNVEV come from the germline V gene (reference sequence). As regards this clone: The same CDR3 also results from other DNA sequences found in this sample.

The TCR comes from an adult with an advanced solid tumor such as melanoma, head and neck, liver or kidney cancer. The source material was CD4+ or CD8+ T cells sorted from blood, sampled in a trial of the OX40 agonist ivuxolimab. The genes are TRBV27 and TRBJ1-1; D call uncertain. CDR3 in amino acids: CASSKPETLEAFF. The CDR3, as DNA: TGTGCCAGCAGTAAACCCGAGACCCTTGAGGCTTTCTTT.